These 17 T cell receptor beta chains were sequenced from one sample in a study of blood T cell repertoires in COVID-19. Profiled with immunoSEQ multiplex PCR; TCRdb holds only in-frame clones, not every one. Among about 63,000 clones listed, approximately 85% were seen once. The sequencing sample was made of peripheral blood. The receptors derive from a human donor in a cohort sampled during active COVID-19.

This clone was detected a few times. This chain uses TRBV19 with TRBJ2-7, with 7 bases aligning to TRBD2. Trimming took 7 bases from V and 7 from J; bases not matched to a gene: 13. Germline CDR1 LNHDA, CDR2 SQIVND (reference sequence). CDR3 size: 14 residues. The CDR3: CASKQRGRAWEQYF. The DNA of the CDR3 is TGTGCCAGTAAACAGCGGGGAAGAGCTTGGGAGCAGTACTTC. Combining the CDR3 with reference TRBV19 and TRBJ2-7 gives the whole variable domain DGGITQSPKYLFRKEGQNVTLSCEQNLNHDAMYWYRQDPGQGLRLIYYSQIVNDFQKGDIAEGYSVSREKKESFPLTVTSAQKNPTAFYLCASKQRGRAWEQYFGPGTRLTVT.

The chain employs TRBV6-5 and TRBJ2-3, with 7 bases that match TRBD1. The CDR3 has 15 amino acids. CDR1 is MNHEY and CDR2 is SVGAGI in the germline V gene. Trimming cost V 5 bases and J 3 bases; bases outside gene matches: 8. The CDR3, as DNA: TGTGCCAGCAGTCCAACAGGGGTACGAACAGATACGCAGTATTTT. Translation: CASSPTGVRTDTQYF.

This clone appeared a few times. J is TRBJ1-5 and V is TRBV7-2; no reliable D call. V lost 1 base and J 4 bases, leaving 8 bases between the germline ends. This CDR3 comprises 14 residues. Looked up from germline, CDR1 is SGHTA and CDR2 is FQGNSA. The CDR3 is CASSLGGANQPQHF. The CDR3, as DNA: TGTGCCAGCAGCTTAGGAGGTGCGAATCAGCCCCAGCATTTT.

In this sample, this clone turned up once. DNA for the CDR3: TGTGCCAGCAGTGATGGGACAGGGCCTTACAATGAGCAGTTCTTC. The encoded protein is CASSDGTGPYNEQFF. The rearrangement joins TRBV6-4 to TRBJ2-1, with 9 positions matching TRBD1. The V gene end was trimmed by 3 bases and the J gene end by 4 bases; junction bases not matched to a gene: 4. The germline V gene encodes CDR1 MRHNA and CDR2 SNTAGT. The length of the CDR3 is 15 residues.

This clone was observed once. The V call is TRBV15, the J call TRBJ1-4; no clear D. This CDR3 spans 17 amino acids. Trimming left V 1 base short and J 0 bases short, with 12 bases between. Germline values: CDR1 LNHNV, CDR2 YYDKDF (reference sequence). CDR3 protein: CATSRANSYATNEKLFF. The CDR3 DNA sequence: TGTGCCACCAGCAGAGCTAACAGTTACGCAACTAATGAAAAACTGTTTTTT.

The chain links TRBV27 to TRBJ1-2, with a weak D call TRBD1 (6 bases). Germline loops: CDR1 MNHEY, CDR2 SMNVEV (reference sequence). V was shortened by 6 bases and J by 8 bases, with 19 bases between the two germline ends. The CDR3 covers 14 residues. The DNA for the CDR3 is TGTGCCAGCAGACAAACAGGGTCCGCTTACGGCTACACCTTC. This translates into CASRQTGSAYGYTF.

This rearrangement joins TRBV6-2 or TRBV6-3 to TRBJ2-6, with 8 bases lining up with TRBD1. The CDR3 has 17 residues. The germline V gene has CDR1 MNHEY and CDR2 SVGEGT. The V segment lost 2 bases and the J segment 4 bases; nucleotides outside the gene matches: 7. The CDR3 DNA reads as TGTGCCAGCAGTTACACGCAGGGGGCAGCGGGGGCCAACGTCCTGACTTTC. This translates into CASSYTQGAAGANVLTF.

The chain has TRBV2 and TRBJ1-2, with 7 bases that match TRBD1. CDR1 is SNHLY and CDR2 is FYNNEI in the germline V gene. The junction had 9 bases not matched to a gene; V was cut back by 5 bases and J by 3 bases. The CDR3 totals 15 residues. The CDR3 DNA is TGTGCCAGCAGTAGGGACAGTGTATTGGACTATGGCTACACCTTC. Amino acid sequence: CASSRDSVLDYGYTF.

The rearrangement links TRBV29-1 to TRBJ1-1; D gene uncertain. The CDR3 loop spans 12 amino acids. CDR1 is SQVTM, CDR2 ANQGSEA, per germline. Trimming took 3 bases from V and 1 from J, leaving 6 bases between them. Here the CDR3 reads CSVERGNTEAFF. As DNA, the CDR3 is TGCAGCGTTGAGAGAGGGAACACTGAAGCTTTCTTT.

This clone has more than one count but fewer than ten. The chain joins TRBV11-3 to TRBJ1-1; possible D gene TRBD1, 5 bases. Trimming took off 5 bases at V and 1 base at J, with 8 bases between the two ends. Per the germline V gene, CDR1 is SGHNT and CDR2 is YENEEA. This CDR3 contains 13 residues. CDR3 nucleotide sequence: TGTGCCAGCAGCCAAACAGGGAACACTGAAGCTTTCTTT. Its protein is CASSQTGNTEAFF.

The gene calls are TRBV7-2 and TRBJ2-7, with 8 bases lining up with TRBD1. The CDR3 covers 15 residues. J lost 0 bases, V lost 5 bases, and 6 bases had no gene match. Germline CDR1 is SGHTA and CDR2 is FQGNSA. The CDR3 is CASSPQGGSSYEQYF. The CDR3 bases are TGTGCCAGCAGCCCACAGGGGGGAAGCTCCTACGAGCAGTACTTC.

This chain connects TRBV28 to TRBJ2-1; 7 bases align to TRBD2. V lost 5 bases to trimming and J lost 7 bases; unmatched junction nucleotides: 14. The CDR3 contains 16 residues. Germline lookup yields CDR1 MDHEN and CDR2 SYDVKM. The CDR3 is CASSPRGGAAWNEQFF. The DNA of the CDR3 is TGTGCCAGCAGTCCCCGGGGAGGGGCGGCGTGGAATGAGCAGTTCTTC.

V gene TRBV6-5 combines with J gene TRBJ2-7; 8 nucleotides line up with TRBD1. CDR3 size: 14 residues. The germline gives CDR1 MNHEY, CDR2 SVGAGI. The junction had 8 bases not matched to a gene; V was cut back by 6 bases and J by 4 bases. Here the CDR3 DNA reads TGTGCCAGCAGGAAGGACAGGGTTAATTACGAGCAGTACTTC. Its protein is CASRKDRVNYEQYF.

The chain joins TRBV7-9 to TRBJ1-2; no definite D call. This CDR3 has 13 amino acids. V shed 1 base and J shed 5 bases, with 8 bases lying between them. Germline CDR1 reads SEHNR; CDR2 reads FQNEAQ (reference sequence). The CDR3 DNA follows: TGTGCCAGCAGCTTAGGGGAGTTTTATGGCTACACCTTC. Translated: CASSLGEFYGYTF. The variable domain in full, with the rest retrieved from reference TRBV7-9 and TRBJ1-2, is DTGVSQNPRHKITKRGQNVTFRCDPISEHNRLYWYRQTLGQGPEFLTYFQNEAQLEKSRLLSDRFSAERPKGSFSTLEIQRTEQGDSAMYLCASSLGEFYGYTFGSGTRLTVV.

This clone showed up just once. The V call is TRBV6-2 or TRBV6-3, the J call TRBJ1-2; D possibly corresponds to TRBD1 (6 bases). CDR1 and CDR2 (germline): MNHEY, SVGEGT. CDR3 length: 14 amino acids. V was shortened by 6 bases and J by 5 bases, with 16 bases between the two germline ends. DNA for the CDR3: TGTGCCAGCAGCCGCGGAGGCAGGGGATATGGCTACACCTTC. It is translated as CASSRGGRGYGYTF.

The V gene is TRBV7-9, the J gene TRBJ1-5, with 7 bases matching TRBD1. The CDR3 sequence is 14 residues long. Losses at the gene ends were 5 bases for V and 4 bases for J; bases not matched to a gene: 5. Germline V CDR1 and CDR2: SEHNR, FQNEAQ (reference sequence). The CDR3 nucleotides read TGTGCCAGCAGCGAGACAGGGCTTAATCAGCCCCAGCATTTT. It specifies CASSETGLNQPQHF.

V is TRBV18 and J is TRBJ1-2, with 8 bases identical to TRBD1. Germline CDR1 is KGHSH and CDR2 is LQKENI. The CDR3 spans 15 residues. Trimming took 3 bases from V and 4 from J; bases not matched to a gene: 7. Here the CDR3 reads CASSPSGQGGYGYTF. The CDR3 bases are TGTGCCAGCTCACCCTCCGGACAGGGCGGCTATGGCTACACCTTC.